Listed below are T cell receptor beta chains from one sample, sequenced in a study of blood T cell repertoires in COVID-19. Generated by immunoSEQ multiplex PCR, the TCRdb table keeps only in-frame clones and is missing some. There are about 210,000 clones in the sample; about 88% occur only once, and approximately 1.7% lies in the top ten. Material for sequencing was peripheral blood. These receptors were collected from a man in his 70s with acute or convalescent COVID-19. CDR3s include the opening cysteine and the closing phenylalanine or tryptophan. D genes are given only for firm matches. Size tells how often a clone was seen (once, few, many) or the class of an expanded clone, and some rows leave it out.

V	size	D	length	J	CDR3	DNA
TRBV6-1	.	.	13	TRBJ2-3	CASSEQGPDTQYF	TGTGCCAGCAGTGAACAGGGCCCAGATACGCAGTATTTT
TRBV10-3	once	.	13	TRBJ1-3	CAIAADSGNTIYF	TGTGCCATCGCGGCAGACTCTGGAAACACCATATATTTT
TRBV15	.	TRBD1	17	TRBJ2-3	CATSRVSQGVYTDTQYF	TGTGCCACCAGCAGAGTTAGTCAGGGGGTCTACACAGATACGCAGTATTTT
TRBV4-2	.	.	15	TRBJ2-3	CASSSPGAAGDTQYF	TGTGCCAGCAGCTCCCCAGGCGCCGCAGGGGATACGCAGTATTTT
TRBV2	.	.	14	TRBJ2-7	CASSESSGAYEQYF	TGTGCCAGCAGTGAATCCTCCGGAGCCTACGAGCAGTACTTC
TRBV4-3	.	TRBD2	18	TRBJ2-1	CASSQGSLAGSSYNEQFF	TGCGCCAGCAGCCAAGGCTCTCTAGCGGGAAGCTCCTACAATGAGCAGTTCTTC
TRBV9	.	.	13	TRBJ1-1	CASSVDLATEAFF	TGTGCCAGCAGCGTAGATTTAGCCACTGAAGCTTTCTTT
TRBV10-3	.	TRBD2	16	TRBJ2-1	CAISTSGTSGVGEQFF	TGTGCCATCAGTACCTCCGGGACTAGTGGGGTAGGGGAGCAGTTCTTC
TRBV19	.	.	14	TRBJ1-2	CASSYDSTNYGYTF	TGTGCCTCTAGTTACGACAGTACTAACTATGGCTACACCTTC
TRBV28	.	.	16	TRBJ2-5	CASSFGGAGFQETQYF	TGTGCCAGCAGTTTTGGCGGGGCAGGGTTCCAAGAGACCCAGTACTTC
TRBV24-1	.	.	14	TRBJ2-2	CATGAPANTGELFF	TGTGCCACCGGGGCGCCAGCGAACACCGGGGAGCTGTTTTTT
TRBV27	once	TRBD1	13	TRBJ1-1	CASSLHRGTEAFF	TGTGCCAGCAGTTTACACAGGGGGACTGAAGCTTTCTTT
TRBV9	.	.	16	TRBJ1-1	CASSVEPGDMNTEAFF	TGTGCCAGCAGCGTAGAGCCAGGTGATATGAACACTGAAGCTTTCTTT
TRBV27	.	TRBD2	16	TRBJ2-3	CASSLRSGRITDTQYF	TGTGCCAGCAGTTTAAGGAGCGGGAGGATCACAGATACGCAGTATTTT
TRBV18	.	TRBD2	16	TRBJ2-7	CASSRTSGRGSYEQYF	TGTGCCAGCTCACGGACTAGCGGAAGAGGATCCTACGAGCAGTACTTC
TRBV30	.	.	16	TRBJ2-3	CAWSHLGPKFTDTQYF	TGTGCCTGGAGCCACCTGGGGCCGAAGTTCACAGATACGCAGTATTTT
TRBV5-1	.	.	13	TRBJ1-2	CASSSPGFYGYTF	TGCGCCAGCAGCTCTCCAGGGTTCTATGGCTACACCTTC
TRBV10-3	.	.	16	TRBJ2-1	CAISEGRLAPTNEQFF	TGTGCCATCAGTGAAGGAAGGCTAGCGCCTACTAATGAGCAGTTCTTC
TRBV29-1	.	TRBD1	13	TRBJ1-1	CSVEGQGITEAFF	TGCAGCGTTGAGGGACAGGGGATCACTGAAGCTTTCTTT
TRBV29-1	.	TRBD1	12	TRBJ1-1	CSALEGQGIIFF	TGCAGCGCCTTAGAGGGACAGGGGATTATCTTCTTT
TRBV4-2	once	.	14	TRBJ1-1	CASSQLSAGTEAFF	TGTGCCAGCAGCCAACTATCCGCGGGGACTGAAGCTTTCTTT
TRBV18	.	.	13	TRBJ2-7	CASSPTATYEQYF	TGTGCCAGCTCTCCCACAGCTACCTACGAGCAGTACTTC
TRBV10-2	few	TRBD1	13	TRBJ1-1	CASMGQPNTEAFF	TGCGCCAGCATGGGACAGCCGAACACTGAAGCTTTCTTT
TRBV7-9	.	.	16	TRBJ2-7	CASSIHSTSFPYEQYF	TGTGCCAGCAGTATTCACTCGACTAGTTTCCCCTACGAGCAGTACTTC
TRBV7-9	.	.	14	TRBJ2-7	CASSSFRGPWEQYF	TGTGCCAGCAGCTCCTTTAGAGGCCCATGGGAGCAGTACTTC